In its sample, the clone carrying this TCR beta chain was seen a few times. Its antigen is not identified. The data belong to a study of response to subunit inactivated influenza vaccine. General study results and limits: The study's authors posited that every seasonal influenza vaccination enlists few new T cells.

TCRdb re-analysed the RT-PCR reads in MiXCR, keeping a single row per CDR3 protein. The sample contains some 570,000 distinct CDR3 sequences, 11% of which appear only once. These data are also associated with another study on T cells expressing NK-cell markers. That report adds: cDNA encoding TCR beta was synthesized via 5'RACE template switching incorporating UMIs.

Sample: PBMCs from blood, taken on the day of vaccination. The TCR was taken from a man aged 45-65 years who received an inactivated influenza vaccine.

The CDR3: CATSDFPNTGELFF. The CDR3 DNA reads TGTGCCACCAGTGATTTCCCTAACACCGGGGAGCTGTTTTTT. The chain links TRBV24-1 to TRBJ2-2; D is uncertain. The CDR3 loop spans 14 amino acids. The ends were cut back, 1 base at V and 2 bases at J, with 4 bases in the middle. The V gene's germline CDR1 is KGHDR and CDR2 SFDVKD.